One sample yielded the 6 T cell receptor beta chains listed below, sequenced in a study of control samples from healthy donors and cancer patients. TCRdb keeps only in-frame clones here, not all; method: immunoSEQ multiplex PCR. The sample carries approximately 150,000 clones, 85% to 95% recorded once. The sequencing sample was made of blood. Every receptor here comes from a young woman in good health.

This clone has only a few counts. The chain is built from TRBV19 and TRBJ1-2; 7 bases match TRBD1. The CDR3 consists of 13 residues. The V segment lost 9 bases and the J segment 8 bases; nucleotides outside the gene matches: 12. Germline CDR1 reads LNHDA; CDR2 reads SQIVND (reference sequence). CDR3 bases: TGTGCCAGCTGGACAGGAGTTTATAACGGCTACACCTTC. Protein sequence: CASWTGVYNGYTF. The full variable domain, completed using reference TRBV19 and TRBJ1-2, is DGGITQSPKYLFRKEGQNVTLSCEQNLNHDAMYWYRQDPGQGLRLIYYSQIVNDFQKGDIAEGYSVSREKKESFPLTVTSAQKNPTAFYLCASWTGVYNGYTFGSGTRLTVV.

This sequence joins TRBV19 and TRBJ1-5; D is ambiguous. This CDR3 has 16 amino acids. Germline V gene sequence: CDR1 LNHDA, CDR2 SQIVND (reference sequence). Trimming removed 3 bases from V and 4 bases from J, with 16 bases in between. This CDR3 is CASSMSVPQGNQPQHF. The CDR3 nucleotides read TGTGCCAGTAGTATGTCTGTACCCCAAGGAAATCAGCCCCAGCATTTT.

CDR3 sequence reads: CASSLGIGEGYGYTF. In DNA, the CDR3 is TGTGCCAGCAGCTTAGGGATTGGGGAAGGCTATGGCTACACCTTC. V and J are TRBV7-8 and TRBJ1-2; D is uncertain. The V gene lost 1 base and the J gene lost 4 bases, with 13 bases spanning the gap. CDR3 length: 15 amino acids. Looked up from germline, CDR1 is SGHVS and CDR2 is FQNEAQ.

In nucleotides, the CDR3 is TGTGCCAGCAGCCAGAAGGGGAGATCACCCCTCCACTTT. Its protein is CASSQKGRSPLHF. V is TRBV14 and J is TRBJ1-6; perhaps TRBD1 as D (5 bases). V lost 3 bases, J lost 10 bases, and 10 bases lay in between. The CDR3 has 13 residues. Germline-derived CDR1 and CDR2 are SGHDN and FVKESK.

The chain links TRBV6-5 to TRBJ2-6; 9 bases map to TRBD1. Looked up from germline, CDR1 is MNHEY and CDR2 is SVGAGI. V trimming: 7 bases; J trimming: 4 bases; junction bases outside the gene matches: 5. There are 15 residues in the CDR3. CDR3 bases: TGTGCCAGCACTGGACAGGGGACCGGGGCCAACGTCCTGACTTTC. Its translation is CASTGQGTGANVLTF.

The chain employs TRBV2 and TRBJ1-2; D is unclear. V was shortened by 0 bases and J by 6 bases, with 8 bases between the two germline ends. The CDR3 spans 13 residues. Germline CDR1 reads SNHLY; CDR2 reads FYNNEI. The CDR3 protein is CASSEARRNGYTF. CDR3 coding DNA: TGTGCCAGCAGTGAAGCGAGGCGTAATGGCTACACCTTC.